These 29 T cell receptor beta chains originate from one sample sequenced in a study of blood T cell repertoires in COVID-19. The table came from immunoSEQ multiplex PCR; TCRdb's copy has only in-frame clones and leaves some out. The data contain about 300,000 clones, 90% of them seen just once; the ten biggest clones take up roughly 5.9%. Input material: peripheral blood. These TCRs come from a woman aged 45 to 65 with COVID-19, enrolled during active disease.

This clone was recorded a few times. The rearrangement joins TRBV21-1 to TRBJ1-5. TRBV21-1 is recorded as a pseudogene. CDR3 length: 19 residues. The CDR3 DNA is TGTGCCAGCAGCAAGCGACAACGTTCGACGGACTATAGCAATCAGCCCCAGCATTTT. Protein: CASSKRQRSTDYSNQPQHF.

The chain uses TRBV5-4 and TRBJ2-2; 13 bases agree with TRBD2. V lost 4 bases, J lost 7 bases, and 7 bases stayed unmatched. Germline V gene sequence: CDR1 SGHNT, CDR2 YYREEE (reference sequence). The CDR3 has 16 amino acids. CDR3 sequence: CASSKGLAGVIGELFF. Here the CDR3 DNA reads TGTGCCAGCAGCAAAGGACTAGCGGGAGTTATCGGGGAGCTGTTTTTT. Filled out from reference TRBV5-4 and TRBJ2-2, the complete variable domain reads ETGVTQSPTHLIKTRGQQVTLRCSSQSGHNTVSWYQQALGQGPQFIFQYYREEENGRGNFPPRFSGLQFPNYSSELNVNALELDDSALYLCASSKGLAGVIGELFFGEGSRLTVL.

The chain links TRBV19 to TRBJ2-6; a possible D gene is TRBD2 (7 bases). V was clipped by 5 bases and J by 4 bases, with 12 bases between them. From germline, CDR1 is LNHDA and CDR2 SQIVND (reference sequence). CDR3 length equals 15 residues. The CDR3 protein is CASSSGGHGANVLTF. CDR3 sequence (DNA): TGTGCCAGTAGTTCCGGGGGGCACGGGGCCAACGTCCTGACTTTC.

Here the CDR3 reads CASSAQEHYNSPLHF. CDR3 bases: TGTGCCAGCAGCGCACAGGAACACTATAATTCACCCCTCCACTTT. J is TRBJ1-6 and V is TRBV7-2; possible D gene TRBD1, 5 bases. Trimming removed 5 bases at V and 3 bases at J, with 11 bases between. This CDR3 is 15 amino acids long. CDR1 SGHTA and CDR2 FQGNSA come from the germline V gene. The variable domain in full, with the rest retrieved from reference TRBV7-2 and TRBJ1-6, is GAGVSQSPSNKVTEKGKDVELRCDPISGHTALYWYRQSLGQGLEFLIYFQGNSAPDKSGLPSDRFSAERTGGSVSTLTIQRTQQEDSAVYLCASSAQEHYNSPLHFGNGTRLTVT.

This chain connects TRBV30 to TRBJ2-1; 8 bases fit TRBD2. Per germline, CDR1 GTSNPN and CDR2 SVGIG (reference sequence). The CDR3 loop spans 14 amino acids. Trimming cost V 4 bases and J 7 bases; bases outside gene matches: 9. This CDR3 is CAWTAVRGGNEQFF. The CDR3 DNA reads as TGTGCCTGGACCGCCGTCCGGGGGGGGAATGAGCAGTTCTTC. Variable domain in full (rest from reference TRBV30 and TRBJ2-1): SQTIHQWPATLVQPVGSPLSLECTVEGTSNPNLYWYRQAAGRGLQLLFYSVGIGQISSEVPQNLSASRPQDRQFILSSKKLLLSDSGFYLCAWTAVRGGNEQFFGPGTRLTVL.

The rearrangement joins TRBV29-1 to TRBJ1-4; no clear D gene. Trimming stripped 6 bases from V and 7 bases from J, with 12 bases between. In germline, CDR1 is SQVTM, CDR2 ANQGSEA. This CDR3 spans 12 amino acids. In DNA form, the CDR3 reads TGCAGCGTCGAACGAACGGGTGAAAAACTGTTTTTT. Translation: CSVERTGEKLFF.

The CDR3 protein is CASSKDREASTGELFF. The CDR3 DNA is TGTGCCAGCAGCAAAGACAGGGAAGCGAGTACCGGGGAGCTGTTTTTT. The J gene is TRBJ2-2, the V gene TRBV13; 7 bases line up with TRBD1. Germline loops: CDR1 PRHDT, CDR2 FYEKMQ (reference sequence). This CDR3 spans 16 amino acids. The J segment lost 5 bases and the V segment lost 5 bases, leaving 11 bases of the junction unmatched.

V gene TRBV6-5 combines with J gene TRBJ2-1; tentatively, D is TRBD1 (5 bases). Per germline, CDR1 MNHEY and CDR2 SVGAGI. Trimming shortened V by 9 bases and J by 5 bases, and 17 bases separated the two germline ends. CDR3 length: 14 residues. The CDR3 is CARKTEKIDNEQFF. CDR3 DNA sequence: TGTGCCAGGAAGACAGAAAAAATCGACAATGAGCAGTTCTTC.

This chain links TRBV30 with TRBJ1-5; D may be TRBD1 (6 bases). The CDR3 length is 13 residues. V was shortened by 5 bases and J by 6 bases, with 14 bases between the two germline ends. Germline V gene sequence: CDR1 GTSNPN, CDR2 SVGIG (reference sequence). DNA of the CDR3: TGTGCCTGGGCAGGGGAAAGGGGTCAGCCCCAGCATTTT. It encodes CAWAGERGQPQHF.

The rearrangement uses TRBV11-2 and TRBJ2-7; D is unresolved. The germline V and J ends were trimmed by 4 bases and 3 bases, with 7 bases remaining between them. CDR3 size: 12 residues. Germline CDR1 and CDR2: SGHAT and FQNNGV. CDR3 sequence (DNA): TGTGCCAGCAGCTCTTTTAACTACGAGCAGTACTTC. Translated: CASSSFNYEQYF.

CDR3 in amino acids: CASSKMRQGSFNYGYTF. CDR3 sequence (DNA): TGTGCCAGCAGCAAAATGAGGCAGGGGAGTTTTAACTATGGCTACACCTTC. The chain links TRBV21-1 to TRBJ1-2; the DNA was not used to check the table's D call, TRBD1. TRBV21-1 is flagged as a pseudogene. The CDR3 consists of 17 residues.

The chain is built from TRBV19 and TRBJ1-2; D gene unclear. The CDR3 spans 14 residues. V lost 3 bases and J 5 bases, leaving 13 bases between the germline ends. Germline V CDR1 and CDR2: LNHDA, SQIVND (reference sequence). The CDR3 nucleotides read TGTGCCAGTAGTATTCTAACAGTGAATTATGGCTACACCTTC. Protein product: CASSILTVNYGYTF.

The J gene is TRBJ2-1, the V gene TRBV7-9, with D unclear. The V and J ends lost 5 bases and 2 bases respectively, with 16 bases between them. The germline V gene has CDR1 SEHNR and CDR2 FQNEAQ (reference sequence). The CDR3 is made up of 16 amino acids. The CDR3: CASSLSRIQAYNEQFF. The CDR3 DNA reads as TGTGCCAGCAGCCTATCTAGAATCCAAGCCTACAATGAGCAGTTCTTC.

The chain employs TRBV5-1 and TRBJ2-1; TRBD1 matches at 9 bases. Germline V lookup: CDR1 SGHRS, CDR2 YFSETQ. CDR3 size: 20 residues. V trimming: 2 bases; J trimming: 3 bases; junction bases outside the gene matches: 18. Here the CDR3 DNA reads TGCGCCAGCAGCTTCGGAACGGGGGGATTGGGGACAGGGTACTACAATGAGCAGTTCTTC. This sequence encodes CASSFGTGGLGTGYYNEQFF.

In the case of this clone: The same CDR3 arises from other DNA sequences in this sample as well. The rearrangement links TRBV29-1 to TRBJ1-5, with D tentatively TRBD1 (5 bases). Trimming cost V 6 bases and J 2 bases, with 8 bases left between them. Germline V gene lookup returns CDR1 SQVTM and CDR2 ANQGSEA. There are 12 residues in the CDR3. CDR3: CSVREGNQPQHF. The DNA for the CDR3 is TGCAGCGTCAGGGAGGGCAATCAGCCCCAGCATTTT.

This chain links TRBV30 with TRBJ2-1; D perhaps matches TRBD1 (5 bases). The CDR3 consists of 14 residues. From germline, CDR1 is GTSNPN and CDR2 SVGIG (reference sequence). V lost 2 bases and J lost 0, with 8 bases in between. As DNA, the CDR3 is TGTGCCTGGAGTAGGGGCGTCTCCTACAATGAGCAGTTCTTC. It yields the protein CAWSRGVSYNEQFF. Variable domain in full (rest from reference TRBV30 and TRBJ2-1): SQTIHQWPATLVQPVGSPLSLECTVEGTSNPNLYWYRQAAGRGLQLLFYSVGIGQISSEVPQNLSASRPQDRQFILSSKKLLLSDSGFYLCAWSRGVSYNEQFFGPGTRLTVL.

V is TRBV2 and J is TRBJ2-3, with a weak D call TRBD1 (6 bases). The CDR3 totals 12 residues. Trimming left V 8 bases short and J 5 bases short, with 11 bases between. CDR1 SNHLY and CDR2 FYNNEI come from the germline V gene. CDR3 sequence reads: CASSQGKDTQYF. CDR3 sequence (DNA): TGTGCCAGCTCCCAGGGGAAAGATACGCAGTATTTT.

The CDR3 loop is CASSPGWRGHLYTF. Written as DNA, the CDR3 is TGTGCCAGCAGCCCGGGTTGGAGGGGCCATCTCTACACCTTC. This sequence joins TRBV7-2 and TRBJ1-2, with D tentatively TRBD1 (5 bases). Trimming cost V 5 bases and J 10 bases, with 20 bases left between them. Germline loops: CDR1 SGHTA, CDR2 FQGNSA. This CDR3 is 14 amino acids long.

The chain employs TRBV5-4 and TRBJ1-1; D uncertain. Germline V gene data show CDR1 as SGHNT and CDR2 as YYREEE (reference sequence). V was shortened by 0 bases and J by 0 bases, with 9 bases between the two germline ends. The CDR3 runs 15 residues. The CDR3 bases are TGTGCCAGCAGCTTGGAGGCCCGGGTGAACACTGAAGCTTTCTTT. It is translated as CASSLEARVNTEAFF.

CDR3 DNA: TGCGCCAGCAGCTTACGACTAGCGGGAGGGCAGACCCACGAGCAGTACTTC. Its protein product is CASSLRLAGGQTHEQYF. The chain employs TRBV5-1 and TRBJ2-7; TRBD2 agrees at 14 bases. CDR1 is SGHRS, CDR2 YFSETQ, per germline. Losses at the gene ends were 2 bases for V and 5 bases for J; bases not matched to a gene: 9. There are 17 residues in the CDR3.

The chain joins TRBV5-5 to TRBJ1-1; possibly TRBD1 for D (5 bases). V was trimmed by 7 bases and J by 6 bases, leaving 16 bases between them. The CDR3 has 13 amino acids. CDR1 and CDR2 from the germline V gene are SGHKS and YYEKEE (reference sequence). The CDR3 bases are TGTGCCAGCGCTCCGCCACGGGGGGCTGAAGCTTTCTTT. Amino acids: CASAPPRGAEAFF.

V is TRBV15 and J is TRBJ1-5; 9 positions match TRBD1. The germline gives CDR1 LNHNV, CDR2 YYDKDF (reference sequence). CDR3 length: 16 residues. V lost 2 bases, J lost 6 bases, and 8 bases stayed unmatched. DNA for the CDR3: TGTGCCACCAGCAGACTCCCGGGACAGGGAGTTCAGCCCCAGCATTTT. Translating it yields CATSRLPGQGVQPQHF.

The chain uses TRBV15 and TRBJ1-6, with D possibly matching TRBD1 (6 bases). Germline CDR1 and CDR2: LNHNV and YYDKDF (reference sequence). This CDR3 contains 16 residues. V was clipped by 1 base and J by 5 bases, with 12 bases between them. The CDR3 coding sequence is TGTGCCACCAGCAGAGTTATTGGGACAAATAATTCACCCCTCCACTTT. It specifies CATSRVIGTNNSPLHF.

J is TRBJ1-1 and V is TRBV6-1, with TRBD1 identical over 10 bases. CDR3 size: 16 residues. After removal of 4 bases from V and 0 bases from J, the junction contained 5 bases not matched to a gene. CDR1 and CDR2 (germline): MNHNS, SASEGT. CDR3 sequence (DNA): TGTGCCAGCAGTGCCCGGGACAGGGGATTGAACACTGAAGCTTTCTTT. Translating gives CASSARDRGLNTEAFF.

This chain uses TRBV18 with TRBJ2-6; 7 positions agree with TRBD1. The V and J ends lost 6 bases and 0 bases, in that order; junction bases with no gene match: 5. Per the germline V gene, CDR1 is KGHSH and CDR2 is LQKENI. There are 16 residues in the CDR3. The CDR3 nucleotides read TGTGCCAGCTCTCCTGACAGGGTCTCTGGGGCCAACGTCCTGACTTTC. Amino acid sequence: CASSPDRVSGANVLTF.

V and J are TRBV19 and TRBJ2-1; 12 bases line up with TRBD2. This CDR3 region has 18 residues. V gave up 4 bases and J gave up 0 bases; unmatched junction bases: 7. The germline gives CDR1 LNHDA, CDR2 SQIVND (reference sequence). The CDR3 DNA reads TGTGCCAGTAGTAAGGGACTAGCGGGTAGGAGCTCCTACAATGAGCAGTTCTTC. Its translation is CASSKGLAGRSSYNEQFF.

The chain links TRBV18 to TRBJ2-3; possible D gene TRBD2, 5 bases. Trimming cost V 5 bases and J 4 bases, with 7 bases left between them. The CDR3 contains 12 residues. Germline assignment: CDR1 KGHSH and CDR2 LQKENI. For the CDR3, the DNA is TGTGCCAGCTCATCACTAGCAGATACGCAGTATTTT. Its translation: CASSSLADTQYF. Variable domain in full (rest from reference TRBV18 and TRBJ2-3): NAGVMQNPRHLVRRRGQEARLRCSPMKGHSHVYWYRQLPEEGLKFMVYLQKENIIDESGMPKERFSAEFPKEGPSILRIQQVVRGDSAAYFCASSSLADTQYFGPGTRLTVL.

The CDR3 here is CASSLDSNTQYF. The DNA for the CDR3 is TGTGCCAGCAGCCTCGACAGCAATACGCAGTATTTT. This chain uses TRBV7-8 with TRBJ2-3; tentative D call: TRBD1 (5 bases). This CDR3 has 12 residues. The V and J ends lost 5 bases and 7 bases respectively, with 10 bases between them. Germline-derived CDR1 and CDR2 are SGHVS and FQNEAQ.

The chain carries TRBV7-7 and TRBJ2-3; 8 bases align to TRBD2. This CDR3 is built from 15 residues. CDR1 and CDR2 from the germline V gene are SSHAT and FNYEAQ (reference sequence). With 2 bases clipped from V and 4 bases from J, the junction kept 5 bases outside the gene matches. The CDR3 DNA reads TGTGCCAGCAGCTTAACCGCGGGGGGCCCAGATACGCAGTATTTT. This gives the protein CASSLTAGGPDTQYF. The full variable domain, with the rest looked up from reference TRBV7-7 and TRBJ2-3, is GAGVSQSPRYKVTKRGQDVTLRCDPISSHATLYWYQQALGQGPEFLTYFNYEAQPDKSGLPSDRFSAERPEGSISTLTIQRTEQRDSAMYRCASSLTAGGPDTQYFGPGTRLTVL.